The 12 T cell receptor beta chains given below trace back to one sample, sequenced in a study of blood T cell repertoires in COVID-19. Generated by immunoSEQ multiplex PCR, the TCRdb table keeps only in-frame clones and is missing some. The repertoire has 50,000 to 55,000 clones, approximately 90% of them found once; the top ten carry approximately 4%. The sequenced sample was peripheral blood. The receptors originated from a man aged 45 to 65 with acute or convalescent COVID-19.

The rearrangement uses TRBV19 and TRBJ2-3, with 9 bases lining up with TRBD2. CDR1 and CDR2 (germline): LNHDA, SQIVND (reference sequence). The CDR3 has 14 residues. With 3 bases clipped from V and 7 bases from J, the junction kept 5 bases outside the gene matches. The DNA of the CDR3 is TGTGCCAGTAGTATTAGCGGGAGTGGTAATACGCAGTATTTT. Amino acid sequence: CASSISGSGNTQYF.

The chain couples TRBV27 to TRBJ1-5, with 8 bases matching TRBD1. After removal of 6 bases from V and 1 base from J, the junction contained 5 bases not matched to a gene. This CDR3 region has 15 residues. Germline CDR1 and CDR2: MNHEY and SMNVEV (reference sequence). CDR3 loop: CASRPDRESNQPQHF. DNA for the CDR3: TGTGCCAGCAGGCCGGACAGGGAAAGCAATCAGCCCCAGCATTTT.

The CDR3 DNA is TGTGCCAGCAGTGAAAACGGGAATCAGCCCCAGCATTTT. Amino acids: CASSENGNQPQHF. J is TRBJ1-5 and V is TRBV6-1; D is unresolved. The CDR3 contains 13 residues. The V gene lost 2 bases and the J gene lost 4 bases, with 6 bases spanning the gap. Germline CDR1 reads MNHNS; CDR2 reads SASEGT.

J is TRBJ2-3 and V is TRBV28, with 8 bases matching TRBD1. The junction had 9 bases not matched to a gene; V was cut back by 7 bases and J by 3 bases. This CDR3 is 15 amino acids long. In germline, CDR1 is MDHEN, CDR2 SYDVKM. CDR3 bases: TGTGCCAGCAAAGTAACAGGGGGTGGAACAGATACGCAGTATTTT. Translating gives CASKVTGGGTDTQYF. Combining the CDR3 with reference TRBV28 and TRBJ2-3 gives the whole variable domain DVKVTQSSRYLVKRTGEKVFLECVQDMDHENMFWYRQDPGLGLRLIYFSYDVKMKEKGDIPEGYSVSREKKERFSLILESASTNQTSMYLCASKVTGGGTDTQYFGPGTRLTVL.

This clone was detected only once. The chain joins TRBV6-1 to TRBJ2-7; the D gene is possibly TRBD1 (6 bases). The ends were cut back, 1 base at V and 8 bases at J, with 12 bases in the middle. The CDR3 length is 13 residues. In germline, CDR1 is MNHNS, CDR2 SASEGT. This CDR3 is CASSEGQEFKQYF. In DNA, the CDR3 is TGTGCCAGCAGTGAAGGACAGGAGTTCAAGCAGTACTTC.

This rearrangement joins TRBV10-3 to TRBJ2-7; 10 nucleotides match TRBD2. This CDR3 spans 13 amino acids. V lost 10 bases and J lost 7; bases outside the gene matches: 10. CDR1 is ENHRY and CDR2 is SYGVKD in the germline V gene. CDR3 amino acids: CAKPTSGMREQYF. CDR3 nucleotide sequence: TGTGCCAAGCCCACTAGCGGGATGCGGGAGCAGTACTTC.

This clone appeared a single time. Here the CDR3 reads CASSPGDYPYEQYF. The CDR3 region has the DNA TGTGCCAGCAGCCCAGGGGACTACCCCTACGAGCAGTACTTC. This rearrangement joins TRBV7-3 to TRBJ2-7; possible D gene TRBD2, 7 bases. The CDR3 is made up of 14 amino acids. Per germline, CDR1 SGHTA and CDR2 FQGTGA. V dropped 5 bases and J dropped 2 bases, with 13 bases sitting between them.

The rearrangement joins TRBV2 to TRBJ1-5; tentative D call: TRBD1 (5 bases). The CDR3 extends over 12 amino acids. Per germline, CDR1 SNHLY and CDR2 FYNNEI. The germline V and J ends were trimmed by 6 bases and 4 bases, with 7 bases remaining between them. The DNA for the CDR3 is TGTGCCAGCAGGGACAAAAATCAGCCCCAGCATTTT. It is translated as CASRDKNQPQHF.

V and J are TRBV4-1 and TRBJ2-5, with D perhaps TRBD2 (6 bases). V lost 7 bases and J lost 5, with 17 bases in between. The CDR3 is made up of 14 amino acids. Germline values: CDR1 MGHRA, CDR2 YSYEKL. The CDR3: CASKVTRDGETQYF. The DNA of the CDR3 is TGCGCCAGCAAAGTGACTAGAGACGGGGAGACCCAGTACTTC.

The V gene is TRBV29-1, the J gene TRBJ1-2; 7 bases are shared with TRBD1. The CDR3 spans 13 residues. The germline V gene has CDR1 SQVTM and CDR2 ANQGSEA. V lost 5 bases and J lost 5; bases outside the gene matches: 8. The CDR3 region is CSVKAGGRYGYTF. The CDR3 DNA reads TGCAGCGTTAAGGCAGGGGGAAGGTATGGCTACACCTTC.

The rearrangement joins TRBV2 to TRBJ1-6, with 10 bases identical to TRBD1. The CDR3 extends over 15 amino acids. The V gene's germline CDR1 is SNHLY and CDR2 FYNNEI. Unmatched junction bases numbered 4, after V lost 6 bases and J lost 5 bases. The CDR3: CASRGGTGDNSPLHF. Written as DNA, the CDR3 is TGTGCCAGCAGGGGAGGGACAGGGGATAATTCACCCCTCCACTTT.

This clone was recorded only once. The rearrangement uses TRBV7-9 and TRBJ1-2; 7 bases map to TRBD1. This CDR3 is built from 14 residues. Germline V CDR1 and CDR2: SEHNR, FQNEAQ (reference sequence). After removal of 5 bases from V and 4 bases from J, the junction contained 7 bases not matched to a gene. The CDR3 nucleotides are TGTGCCAGCAGCGGAACGACAGGGCCCTATGGCTACACCTTC. Translating it yields CASSGTTGPYGYTF.